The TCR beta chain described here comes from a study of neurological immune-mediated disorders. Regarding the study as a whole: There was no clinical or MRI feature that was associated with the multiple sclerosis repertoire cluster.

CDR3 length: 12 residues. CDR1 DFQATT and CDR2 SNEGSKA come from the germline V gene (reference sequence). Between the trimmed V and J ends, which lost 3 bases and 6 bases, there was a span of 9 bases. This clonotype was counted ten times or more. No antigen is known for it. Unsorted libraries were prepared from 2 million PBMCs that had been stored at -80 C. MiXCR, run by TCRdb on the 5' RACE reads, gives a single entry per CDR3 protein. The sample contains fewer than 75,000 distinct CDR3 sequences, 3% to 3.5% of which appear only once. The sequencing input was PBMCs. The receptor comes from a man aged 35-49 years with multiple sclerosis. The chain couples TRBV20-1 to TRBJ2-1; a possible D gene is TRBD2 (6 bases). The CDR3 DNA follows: TGCAGTGCTAGCGCGGGAATCAATGAGCAGTTCTTC. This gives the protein CSASAGINEQFF.